This T cell receptor (beta chain) was identified in a study of regulatory T cells in long-lasting Graves disease. This clonotype showed up just a few times. Its cognate antigen is unknown. The sample's time point: newly diagnosed GD, antithyroid drugs for less than 3 months. PBMCs were the source of the RNA used for TCR sequencing. Study-wide results and limits: Among persistent patients, a larger number of public clonotypes were shared (2,741) than among newly diagnosed patients (roughly 1,000).

The CDR3 contains 19 residues. Germline lookup yields CDR1 DFQATT and CDR2 SNEGSKA (reference sequence). Trimming stripped 3 bases from V and 2 bases from J, with 26 bases between. TCR beta libraries were built with iRepertoire HTBI primers and Arm-PCR of CDR3 regions. In the original workflow: Throughout the samples, researchers identified 55 to 65 TRBV and 13 to 15 TRBJ segments. TCRdb reprocessed the multiplex PCR reads via MiXCR and lists one record per CDR3 protein. It is TCRdb's table, rather than the study itself, that gives the V and J calls and clone size. The sample lists a few hundred thousand distinct CDR3 sequences; over 12% were seen once. This same sample was also taken into another study, of T cells in Graves' hyperthyroidism and ophthalmopathy. That work states: Diagnostic assessment was based on clinical symptoms, serum thyroxine and TRAb, thyroid ultrasound and orbital computed tomography. The HTBI primer set was used in a first-round RT-PCR of the TCR CDR3.

The sample here was peripheral blood mononuclear cells (PBMCs), taken at new diagnosis, from a patient treated with antithyroid drugs. The clonotype comes from a woman aged 40-49 years with Graves disease. This rearrangement joins TRBV20-1 to TRBJ2-1, with D possibly TRBD2 on 5 matching bases. CDR3 DNA: TGCAGTGCTAGGGTAGCGTTAAACGCCCCTATTATGGCCTACAATGAGCAGTTCTTC. Its protein product is CSARVALNAPIMAYNEQFF.